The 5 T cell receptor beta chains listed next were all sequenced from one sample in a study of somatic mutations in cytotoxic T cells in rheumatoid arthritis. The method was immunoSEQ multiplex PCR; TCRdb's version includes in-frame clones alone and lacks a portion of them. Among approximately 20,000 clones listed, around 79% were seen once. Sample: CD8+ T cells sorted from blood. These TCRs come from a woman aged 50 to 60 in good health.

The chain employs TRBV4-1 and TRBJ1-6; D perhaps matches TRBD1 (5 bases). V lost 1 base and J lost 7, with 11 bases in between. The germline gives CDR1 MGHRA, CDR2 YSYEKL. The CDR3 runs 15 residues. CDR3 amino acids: CASSQGGRENSPLHF. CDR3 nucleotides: TGCGCCAGCAGCCAAGGAGGCAGGGAAAATTCACCCCTCCACTTT.

The CDR3 here is CASSFSGGAQETQYF. The CDR3 DNA follows: TGCGCCAGCAGTTTTAGCGGGGGGGCCCAAGAGACCCAGTACTTC. This rearrangement joins TRBV5-1 to TRBJ2-5; TRBD2 matches at 11 bases. CDR3 size: 15 residues. Trimming removed 5 bases from V and 1 base from J; junction bases left unmatched: 4. From germline, CDR1 is SGHRS and CDR2 YFSETQ.

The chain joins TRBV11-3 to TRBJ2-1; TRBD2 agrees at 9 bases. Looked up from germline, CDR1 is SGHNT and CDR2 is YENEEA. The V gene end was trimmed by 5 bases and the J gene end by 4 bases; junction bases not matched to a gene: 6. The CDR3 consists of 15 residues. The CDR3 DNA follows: TGTGCCAGCAGCCGGGCGGGAGGGCCGTACAATGAGCAGTTCTTC. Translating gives CASSRAGGPYNEQFF.

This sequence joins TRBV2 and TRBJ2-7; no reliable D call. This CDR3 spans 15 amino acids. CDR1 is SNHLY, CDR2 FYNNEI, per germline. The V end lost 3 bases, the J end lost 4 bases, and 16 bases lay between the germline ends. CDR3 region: CASSEKVRYPYEQYF. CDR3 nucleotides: TGTGCCAGCAGTGAGAAGGTTAGATATCCATACGAGCAGTACTTC.

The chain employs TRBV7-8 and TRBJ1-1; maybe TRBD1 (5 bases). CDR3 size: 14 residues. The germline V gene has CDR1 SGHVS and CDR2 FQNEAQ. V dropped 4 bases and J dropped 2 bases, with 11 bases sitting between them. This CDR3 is CASSWTRLNTEAFF. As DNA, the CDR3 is TGTGCCAGCAGCTGGACACGTCTAAACACTGAAGCTTTCTTT. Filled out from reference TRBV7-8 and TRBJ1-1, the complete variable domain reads GAGVSQSPRYKVAKRGQDVALRCDPISGHVSLFWYQQALGQGPEFLTYFQNEAQLDKSGLPSDRFFAERPEGSVSTLKIQRTQQEDSAVYLCASSWTRLNTEAFFGQGTRLTVV.